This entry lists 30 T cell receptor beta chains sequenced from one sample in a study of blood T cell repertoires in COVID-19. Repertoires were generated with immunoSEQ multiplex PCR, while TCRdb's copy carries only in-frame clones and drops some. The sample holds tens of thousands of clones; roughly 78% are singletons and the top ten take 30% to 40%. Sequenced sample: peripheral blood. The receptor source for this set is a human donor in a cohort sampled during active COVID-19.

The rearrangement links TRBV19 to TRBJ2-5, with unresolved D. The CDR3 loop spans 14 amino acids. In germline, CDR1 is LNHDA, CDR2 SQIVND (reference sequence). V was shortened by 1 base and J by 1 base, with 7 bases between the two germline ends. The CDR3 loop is CASSIANSQETQYF. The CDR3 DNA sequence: TGTGCCAGTAGTATAGCAAACAGCCAAGAGACCCAGTACTTC.

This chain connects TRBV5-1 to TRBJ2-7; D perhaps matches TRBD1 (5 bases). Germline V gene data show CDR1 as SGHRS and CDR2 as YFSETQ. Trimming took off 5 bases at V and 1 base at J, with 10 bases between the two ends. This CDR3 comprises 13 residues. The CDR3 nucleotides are TGCGCCAGCAGGATCGACAGTTCCTACGAGCAGTACTTC. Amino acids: CASRIDSSYEQYF.

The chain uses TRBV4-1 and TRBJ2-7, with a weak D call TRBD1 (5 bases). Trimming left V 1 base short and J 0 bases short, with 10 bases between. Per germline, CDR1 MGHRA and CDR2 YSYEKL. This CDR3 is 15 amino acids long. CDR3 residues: CASSQGQTSSYEQYF. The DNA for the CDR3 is TGCGCCAGCAGCCAAGGACAGACGAGCTCCTACGAGCAGTACTTC.

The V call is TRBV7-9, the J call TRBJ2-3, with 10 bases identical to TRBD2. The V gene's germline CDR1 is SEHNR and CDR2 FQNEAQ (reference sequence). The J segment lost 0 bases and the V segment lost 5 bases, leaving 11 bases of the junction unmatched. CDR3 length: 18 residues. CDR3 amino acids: CASSPQVTSGASTDTQYF. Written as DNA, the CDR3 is TGTGCCAGCAGCCCCCAGGTCACTAGCGGGGCCAGCACAGATACGCAGTATTTT.

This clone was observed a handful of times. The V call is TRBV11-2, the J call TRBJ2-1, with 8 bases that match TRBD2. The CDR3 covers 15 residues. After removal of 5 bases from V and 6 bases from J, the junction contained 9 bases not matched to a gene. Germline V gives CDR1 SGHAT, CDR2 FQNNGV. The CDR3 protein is CASSTGTRSANEQFF. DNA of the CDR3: TGTGCCAGCAGCACCGGGACTAGATCCGCCAATGAGCAGTTCTTC.

CDR3 protein: CASSPSTGIYEQYF. The CDR3 nucleotides are TGTGCCAGCTCACCATCGACAGGAATTTACGAGCAGTACTTC. The chain is built from TRBV18 and TRBJ2-7; a weak D match, TRBD1 (6 bases). V shed 2 bases and J shed 4 bases, with 12 bases lying between them. Germline CDR1 is KGHSH and CDR2 is LQKENI. The CDR3 sequence is 14 residues long.

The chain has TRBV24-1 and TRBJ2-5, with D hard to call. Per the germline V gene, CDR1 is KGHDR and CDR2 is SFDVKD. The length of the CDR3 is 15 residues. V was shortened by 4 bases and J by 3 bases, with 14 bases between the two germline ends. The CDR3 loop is CATSESTNRKETQYF. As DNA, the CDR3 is TGTGCCACCAGTGAAAGTACTAACCGGAAAGAGACCCAGTACTTC.

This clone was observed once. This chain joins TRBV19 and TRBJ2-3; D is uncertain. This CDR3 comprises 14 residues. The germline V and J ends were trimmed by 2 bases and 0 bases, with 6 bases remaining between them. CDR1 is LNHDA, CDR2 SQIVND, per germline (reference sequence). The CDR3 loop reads CASSILGSTDTQYF. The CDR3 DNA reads TGTGCCAGTAGTATACTGGGCAGCACAGATACGCAGTATTTT.

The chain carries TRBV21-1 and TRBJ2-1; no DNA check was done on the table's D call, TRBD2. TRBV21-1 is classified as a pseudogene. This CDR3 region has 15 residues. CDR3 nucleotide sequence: TGTGCCAGCAGCATTGATGGGTCCGAGGGCAATGAGCAGTTCTTC. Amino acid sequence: CASSIDGSEGNEQFF.

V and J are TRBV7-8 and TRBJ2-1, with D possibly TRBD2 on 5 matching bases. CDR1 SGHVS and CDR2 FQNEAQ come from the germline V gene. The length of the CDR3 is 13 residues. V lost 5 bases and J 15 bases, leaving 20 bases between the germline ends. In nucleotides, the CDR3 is TGTGCCAGCAGCATCGGGATAGCTGGGATACGGTTCTTC. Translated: CASSIGIAGIRFF.

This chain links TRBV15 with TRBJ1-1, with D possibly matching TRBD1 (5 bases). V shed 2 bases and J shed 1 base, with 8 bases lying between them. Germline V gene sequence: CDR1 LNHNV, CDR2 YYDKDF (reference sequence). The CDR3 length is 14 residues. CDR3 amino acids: CATSRNQGNTEAFF. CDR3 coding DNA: TGTGCCACCAGCAGAAATCAGGGGAACACTGAAGCTTTCTTT.

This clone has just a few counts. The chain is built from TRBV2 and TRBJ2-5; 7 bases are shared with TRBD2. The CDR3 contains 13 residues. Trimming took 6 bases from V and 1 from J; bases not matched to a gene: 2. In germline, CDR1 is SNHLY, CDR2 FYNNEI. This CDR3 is CASRGGIQETQYF. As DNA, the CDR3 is TGTGCCAGCAGGGGGGGGATCCAAGAGACCCAGTACTTC.

The CDR3 reads CASSQRGTTYNEQFF. The CDR3 DNA reads TGTGCCAGCAGCCAAAGGGGGACTACCTACAATGAGCAGTTCTTC. V and J are TRBV11-3 and TRBJ2-1, with a possible D match to TRBD2 (7 bases). The V gene lost 5 bases and the J gene lost 2 bases, with 13 bases spanning the gap. The germline V gene encodes CDR1 SGHNT and CDR2 YENEEA. The CDR3 sequence is 15 residues long.

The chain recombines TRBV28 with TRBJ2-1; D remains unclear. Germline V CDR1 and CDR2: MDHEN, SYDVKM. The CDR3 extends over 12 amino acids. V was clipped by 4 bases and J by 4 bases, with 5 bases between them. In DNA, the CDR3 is TGTGCCAGCAGTTCCACTTACAATGAGCAGTTCTTC. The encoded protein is CASSSTYNEQFF. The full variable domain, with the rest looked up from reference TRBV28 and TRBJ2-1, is DVKVTQSSRYLVKRTGEKVFLECVQDMDHENMFWYRQDPGLGLRLIYFSYDVKMKEKGDIPEGYSVSREKKERFSLILESASTNQTSMYLCASSSTYNEQFFGPGTRLTVL.

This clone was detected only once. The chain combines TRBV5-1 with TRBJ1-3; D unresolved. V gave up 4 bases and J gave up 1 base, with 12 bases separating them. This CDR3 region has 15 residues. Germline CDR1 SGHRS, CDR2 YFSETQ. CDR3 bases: TGCGCCAGCAGCGAGGGTCAGCTTTCTGGAAACACCATATATTTT. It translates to CASSEGQLSGNTIYF.

CDR3 DNA sequence: TGTGCCTGGAGACTAGCGGGAGGTGGAGATACGCAGTATTTT. It encodes CAWRLAGGGDTQYF. The chain employs TRBV30 and TRBJ2-3, with 12 bases fitting TRBD2. CDR3 length equals 14 residues. Looked up from germline, CDR1 is GTSNPN and CDR2 is SVGIG (reference sequence). V was clipped by 3 bases and J by 5 bases; unmatched bases: 3.

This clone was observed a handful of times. CDR3 DNA sequence: TGTGCCAGCAGCACGACAGGGGTCGAGCAGTACTTC. This encodes CASSTTGVEQYF. V is TRBV9 and J is TRBJ2-7, with 8 bases identical to TRBD1. With 4 bases clipped from V and 6 bases from J, the junction kept 3 bases outside the gene matches. CDR1 SGDLS and CDR2 YYNGEE come from the germline V gene. CDR3 length: 12 residues.

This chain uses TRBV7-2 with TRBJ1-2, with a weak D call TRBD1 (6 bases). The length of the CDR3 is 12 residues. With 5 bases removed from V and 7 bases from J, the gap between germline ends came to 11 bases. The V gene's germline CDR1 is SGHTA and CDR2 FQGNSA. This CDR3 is CASSLGHTGYTF. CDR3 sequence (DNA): TGTGCCAGCAGCCTGGGACATACTGGCTACACCTTC.

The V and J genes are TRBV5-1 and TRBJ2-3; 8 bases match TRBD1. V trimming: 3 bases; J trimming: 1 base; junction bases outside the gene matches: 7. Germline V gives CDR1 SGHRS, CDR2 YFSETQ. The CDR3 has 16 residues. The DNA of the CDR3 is TGCGCCAGCAGCTGGGGGACAGGTGGTGGCACAGATACGCAGTATTTT. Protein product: CASSWGTGGGTDTQYF.

The CDR3 bases are TGTGCCACCGGTGGGACTAGCGGGAGAGATGAGCAGTTCTTC. Translation gives CATGGTSGRDEQFF. The chain recombines TRBV24-1 with TRBJ2-1; 14 bases map to TRBD2. Germline V lookup: CDR1 KGHDR, CDR2 SFDVKD. After removal of 9 bases from V and 8 bases from J, the junction contained 5 bases not matched to a gene. CDR3 length: 14 residues.

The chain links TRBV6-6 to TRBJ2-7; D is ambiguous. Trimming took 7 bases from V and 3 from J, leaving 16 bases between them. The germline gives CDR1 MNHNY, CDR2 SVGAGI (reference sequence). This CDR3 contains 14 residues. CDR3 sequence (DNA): TGTGCCAGCAATAACCTCAGGCAAAGCTACGAGCAGTACTTC. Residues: CASNNLRQSYEQYF.

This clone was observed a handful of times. CDR3 nucleotide sequence: TGTGCCAGTAGTGGGGGACTACACGAGCAGTACTTC. Amino acid sequence: CASSGGLHEQYF. The chain carries TRBV19 and TRBJ2-7; 7 positions agree with TRBD2. Germline V CDR1 and CDR2: LNHDA, SQIVND (reference sequence). Germline trimming cut 5 bases from V and 5 bases from J; bases unmatched to any gene: 3. The length of the CDR3 is 12 residues.

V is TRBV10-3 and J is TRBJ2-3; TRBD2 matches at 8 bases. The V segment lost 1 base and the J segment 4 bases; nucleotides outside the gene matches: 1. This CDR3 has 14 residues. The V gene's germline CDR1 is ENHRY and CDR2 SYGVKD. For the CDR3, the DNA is TGTGCCATCAGTGAGTTAGCGGGATCAGATACGCAGTATTTT. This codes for CAISELAGSDTQYF.

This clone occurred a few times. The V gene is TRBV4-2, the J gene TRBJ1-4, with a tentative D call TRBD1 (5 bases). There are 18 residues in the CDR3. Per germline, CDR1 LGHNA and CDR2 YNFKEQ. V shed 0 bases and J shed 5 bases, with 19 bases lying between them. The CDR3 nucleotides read TGTGCCAGCAGCCAAGATGGGGCAGCAAGAAGCTCAAATGAAAAACTGTTTTTT. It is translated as CASSQDGAARSSNEKLFF.

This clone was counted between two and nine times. For the CDR3, the DNA is TGTGCCAGCAGTGAAGCGCGGGCAGCGAACACTGAAGCTTTCTTT. It yields the protein CASSEARAANTEAFF. This chain connects TRBV6-1 to TRBJ1-1; D ambiguous. This CDR3 comprises 15 residues. Germline CDR1 is MNHNS and CDR2 is SASEGT. V was shortened by 0 bases and J by 1 base, with 9 bases between the two germline ends.

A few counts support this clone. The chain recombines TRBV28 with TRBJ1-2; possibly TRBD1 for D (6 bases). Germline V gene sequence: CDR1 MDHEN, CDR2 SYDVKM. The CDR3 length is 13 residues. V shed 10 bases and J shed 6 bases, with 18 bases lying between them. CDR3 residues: CATTWGGPDGYTF. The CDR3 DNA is TGTGCCACCACCTGGGGGGGGCCGGATGGCTACACCTTC.

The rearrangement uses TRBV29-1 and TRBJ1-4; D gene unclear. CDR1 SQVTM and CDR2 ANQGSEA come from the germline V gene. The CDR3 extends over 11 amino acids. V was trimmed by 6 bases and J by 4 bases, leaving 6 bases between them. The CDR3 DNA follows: TGCAGCGTGGCCCATAATGAAAAACTGTTTTTT. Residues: CSVAHNEKLFF. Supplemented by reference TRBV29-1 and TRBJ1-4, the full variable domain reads SAVISQKPSRDICQRGTSLTIQCQVDSQVTMMFWYRQQPGQSLTLIATANQGSEATYESGFVIDKFPISRPNLTFSTLTVSNMSPEDSSIYLCSVAHNEKLFFGSGTQLSVL.

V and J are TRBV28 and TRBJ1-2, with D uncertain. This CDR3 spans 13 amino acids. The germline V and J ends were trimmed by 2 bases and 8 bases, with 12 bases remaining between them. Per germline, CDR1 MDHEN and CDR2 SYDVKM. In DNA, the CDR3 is TGTGCCAGCAGTTTACTCCCCCGCGGGGGCTACACCTTC. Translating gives CASSLLPRGGYTF.

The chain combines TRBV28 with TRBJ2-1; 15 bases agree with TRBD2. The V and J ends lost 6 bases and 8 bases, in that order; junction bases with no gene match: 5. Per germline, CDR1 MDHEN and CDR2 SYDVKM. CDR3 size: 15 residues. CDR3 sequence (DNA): TGTGCCAGCAGCCAGGGACTAGCGGGAGGTTATGAGCAGTTCTTC. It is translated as CASSQGLAGGYEQFF. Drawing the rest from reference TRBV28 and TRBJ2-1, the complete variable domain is DVKVTQSSRYLVKRTGEKVFLECVQDMDHENMFWYRQDPGLGLRLIYFSYDVKMKEKGDIPEGYSVSREKKERFSLILESASTNQTSMYLCASSQGLAGGYEQFFGPGTRLTVL.

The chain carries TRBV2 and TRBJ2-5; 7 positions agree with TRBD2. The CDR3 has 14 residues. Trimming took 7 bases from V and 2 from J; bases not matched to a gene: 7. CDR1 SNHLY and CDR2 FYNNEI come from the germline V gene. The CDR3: CASNEVGGQETQYF. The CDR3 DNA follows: TGTGCCAGCAATGAGGTGGGAGGGCAAGAGACCCAGTACTTC.